These T cell receptor beta chains were read from a single sample in a study of PD-L1 blockade in urothelial cancer. The method was immunoSEQ multiplex PCR; TCRdb's version includes in-frame clones alone and lacks a portion of them. The table records tens of thousands of clones, 80% to 85% of them present only once. The specimen comprised PBMCs, sampled around atezolizumab (anti-PD-L1) treatment. Receptors were obtained from a man aged 50 or older with urothelial cancer. CDR3s include the opening cysteine and the closing phenylalanine or tryptophan. Each record gives: J gene, D gene, clone size, V gene, CDR3 protein, CDR3 DNA. The D gene is left open where the match is weak. Clone size is given for some rows only: seen once, a few or many times, or a class if the clone is expanded.

>TRBJ1-2|TRBD1|-|TRBV5-1
CASRTGQGNGYTF
TGCGCCAGCCGAACCGGACAGGGGAATGGCTACACCTTC
>TRBJ1-2|-|once|TRBV5-6
CASSPWGTTNYGYTF
TGTGCCAGCAGCCCGTGGGGGACAACAAACTATGGCTACACCTTC
>TRBJ2-3|TRBD1|-|TRBV10-3
CAISDKQGSVDTQYF
TGTGCCATCAGTGATAAACAGGGGAGTGTAGATACGCAGTATTTT
>TRBJ2-2|-|-|TRBV5-4
CASSETGNTGELFF
TGTGCCAGCAGCGAAACAGGGAACACCGGGGAGCTGTTTTTT
>TRBJ1-1|TRBD1|-|TRBV6-6
CASRQGAVNTEAFF
TGTGCCAGCAGACAGGGGGCGGTAAACACTGAAGCTTTCTTT
>TRBJ1-2|TRBD1|-|TRBV30
CAWSPDRGRGGYTF
TGTGCCTGGAGCCCGGACAGGGGGCGTGGGGGCTACACCTTC
>TRBJ2-7|-|-|TRBV5-8
CASSFPPGRSLDEQDF
TGTGCCAGCAGCTTCCCTCCAGGGAGGAGCTTAGACGAGCAGGACTTC
>TRBJ2-5|TRBD2|-|TRBV6-4
CASRKREGPEETQYF
TGTGCCAGTCGGAAGCGGGAGGGCCCGGAAGAGACCCAGTACTTC
>TRBJ1-1|-|-|TRBV5-6
CASSLTNMNTEAFF
TGTGCCAGCAGCTTAACTAACATGAACACTGAAGCTTTCTTT
>TRBJ1-1|-|-|TRBV6-5
CASSHREGNTEAFF
TGTGCCAGCAGCCACAGGGAGGGGAACACTGAAGCTTTCTTT
>TRBJ2-6|-|-|TRBV5-5
CASSPQGGGPSGANVLTF
TGTGCCAGCAGCCCACAAGGGGGAGGGCCTTCTGGGGCCAACGTCCTGACTTTC
>TRBJ1-6|TRBD1|-|TRBV5-1
CASSLQGQGIANSPLHF
TGCGCCAGCAGCTTGCAGGGACAGGGGATAGCGAATTCACCCCTCCACTTT
>TRBJ2-7|-|-|TRBV10-2
CASGQLYEQYF
TGCGCCAGTGGACAACTCTACGAGCAGTACTTC
>TRBJ1-1|TRBD1|-|TRBV7-9
CASSQRGRGTEAFF
TGTGCCAGCAGCCAGAGGGGGCGCGGCACTGAAGCTTTCTTT
>TRBJ1-1|TRBD1|-|TRBV7-2
CASSVTGVNTEAFF
TGTGCCAGCAGCGTCACAGGGGTGAACACTGAAGCTTTCTTT
>TRBJ2-5|-|-|TRBV18
CASSPGQIETQYF
TGTGCCAGCTCACCAGGGCAGATAGAGACCCAGTACTTC
>TRBJ2-5|-|-|TRBV5-1
CASSLPSQETQYF
TGCGCCAGCAGCTTGCCATCACAAGAGACCCAGTACTTC
>TRBJ2-1|TRBD2|-|TRBV4-1
CASSLTGTSGAHNEQFF
TGCGCCAGCAGCCTAACCGGGACTAGCGGGGCCCACAATGAGCAGTTCTTC
>TRBJ1-1|TRBD1|once|TRBV4-1
CASSQEGQGMNTEAFF
TGCGCCAGCAGCCAAGAGGGACAGGGAATGAACACTGAAGCTTTCTTT
>TRBJ1-2|-|-|TRBV5-6
CASSLVGTNAGYTF
TGTGCCAGCAGCTTGGTCGGGACAAACGCTGGCTACACCTTC
>TRBJ2-2|-|-|TRBV5-1
CASSLWQENTGELFF
TGCGCCAGCAGCTTGTGGCAGGAGAACACCGGGGAGCTGTTTTTT
>TRBJ2-1|-|-|TRBV7-2
CASSTPSRGEQFF
TGTGCCAGCAGCACCCCGAGCCGGGGTGAGCAGTTCTTC
>TRBJ1-1|-|-|TRBV7-8
CASSLVTGSTEAFF
TGTGCCAGCAGCTTAGTTACAGGGAGCACTGAAGCTTTCTTT
>TRBJ2-7|TRBD2|-|TRBV5-1
CASSWAGGGAREQYF
TGCGCCAGCAGCTGGGCGGGAGGAGGGGCTCGCGAGCAGTACTTC
>TRBJ1-2|-|-|TRBV28
CASSFSGKRYGYTF
TGTGCCAGCAGTTTTTCAGGGAAGAGGTATGGCTACACCTTC
>TRBJ2-5|TRBD2|-|TRBV19
CASSIDGSGRRKTQYF
TGTGCCAGTAGTATAGATGGTAGCGGGAGGCGAAAGACCCAGTACTTC
>TRBJ1-2|TRBD1|few|TRBV7-9
CASSPPQGTVANYGYTF
TGTGCCAGCAGCCCTCCTCAGGGGACAGTCGCTAACTATGGCTACACCTTC
>TRBJ1-2|-|-|TRBV10-3
CAISEAGNYGYTF
TGTGCCATCAGTGAGGCAGGAAACTATGGCTACACCTTC